One and the same sample provided the 31 T cell receptor beta chains below, sequenced in a study of cytomegalovirus exposure and HLA in healthy donors. The PCR employed 60 Vbeta primers together with 13 Jbeta primers. The repertoire was sequenced with immunoSEQ multiplex PCR; TCRdb's copy has only in-frame clones and lacks some. The sample has tens of thousands of clones; 70% to 80% are singletons. The sample was PBMCs. The source of these receptors is a woman aged 25 to 39 in good health and CMV-seropositive.

This chain connects TRBV6-5 to TRBJ2-1, with TRBD2 matching 11 bases. V shed 6 bases and J 10 bases; nucleotides not matched to a gene: 5. Germline V lookup: CDR1 MNHEY, CDR2 SVGAGI. The CDR3 is 13 residues long. The CDR3 is CASREGLAAEQFF. CDR3 DNA: TGTGCCAGCAGAGAGGGACTAGCGGCCGAGCAGTTCTTC.

The V and J genes are TRBV7-9 and TRBJ1-4; 7 bases fit TRBD1. Germline CDR1 reads SEHNR; CDR2 reads FQNEAQ (reference sequence). The CDR3 consists of 14 residues. Germline trimming cut 3 bases from V and 5 bases from J; bases unmatched to any gene: 3. This CDR3 is CASSLRGLNEKLFF. The CDR3 coding sequence is TGTGCCAGCAGCTTGAGGGGGCTAAATGAAAAACTGTTTTTT.

The chain is built from TRBV6-5 and TRBJ2-7; D is perhaps TRBD2 (5 bases). This CDR3 has 12 amino acids. V dropped 2 bases and J dropped 6 bases, with 8 bases sitting between them. Germline CDR1 reads MNHEY; CDR2 reads SVGAGI. The CDR3 DNA reads TGTGCCAGCAGTTACCTCCGGGGCGAGCAGTACTTC. It encodes CASSYLRGEQYF.

About this clone itself: Different DNA sequences within this sample yield the same CDR3. V and J are TRBV5-6 and TRBJ1-1; 9 positions agree with TRBD1. Germline assignment: CDR1 SGHDT and CDR2 YYEEEE. J was trimmed by 6 bases and V by 0 bases; bases with no gene match: 3. This CDR3 is 14 amino acids long. This chain's CDR3 is CASSLGQGVPEAFF. The CDR3 region has the DNA TGTGCCAGCAGCTTGGGACAGGGGGTCCCTGAAGCTTTCTTT.

The chain combines TRBV5-5 with TRBJ2-1; weak D call: TRBD2 (6 bases). Germline V gene lookup returns CDR1 SGHKS and CDR2 YYEKEE (reference sequence). The CDR3 has 16 residues. V lost 0 bases and J 7 bases, leaving 17 bases between the germline ends. The CDR3 DNA reads TGTGCCAGCAGCTTGGGACAGTTTGCGGGGACTAATGAGCAGTTCTTC. This translates into CASSLGQFAGTNEQFF.

A few counts support this clone. The chain has TRBV9 and TRBJ1-2, with TRBD1 as a possible D gene (5 bases). Per the germline V gene, CDR1 is SGDLS and CDR2 is YYNGEE. The ends were cut back, 5 bases at V and 6 bases at J, with 20 bases in the middle. This CDR3 comprises 15 residues. The CDR3, as DNA: TGTGCCAGCAGTTACGGGGGTAAGGCGGCGGATGGCTACACCTTC. Translated: CASSYGGKAADGYTF.

The chain uses TRBV5-1 and TRBJ2-5; 8 positions match TRBD1. Germline CDR1 is SGHRS and CDR2 is YFSETQ. This CDR3 is built from 15 residues. Trimming removed 2 bases from V and 1 base from J; junction bases left unmatched: 4. CDR3 protein: CASSLGTGRQETQYF. The DNA for the CDR3 is TGCGCCAGCAGCTTAGGGACAGGCCGCCAAGAGACCCAGTACTTC.

This clone has more than one count but fewer than ten. This likely came from a read error, as a far larger clone is one base away. This rearrangement joins TRBV9 to TRBJ1-4; 7 bases line up with TRBD1. V shed 3 bases and J 7 bases; nucleotides not matched to a gene: 12. Germline CDR1 reads SGDLS; CDR2 reads YYNGEE. This CDR3 comprises 16 residues. In DNA, the CDR3 is TGTGCCAGCAGCGCACGATCCGGACAGGTCGGTGAAAAACTGTTTTTT. It translates to CASSARSGQVGEKLFF.

This chain uses TRBV18 with TRBJ2-2; 8 bases line up with TRBD1. This CDR3 is 17 amino acids long. Germline CDR1 reads KGHSH; CDR2 reads LQKENI. V lost 4 bases and J lost 7; bases outside the gene matches: 14. CDR3 coding DNA: TGTGCCAGCTCACGGAAGACAGGGGCCCTCCGAAGCGGGGAGCTGTTTTTT. Amino acid sequence: CASSRKTGALRSGELFF.

This clone has just one count. The chain employs TRBV7-6 and TRBJ1-2; no reliable D call. The CDR3 is 16 amino acids. V was cut by 5 bases and J by 2 bases, with 18 bases left in between. Germline V gene lookup returns CDR1 SGHVS and CDR2 FNYEAQ. The CDR3 reads CASSAGGGTANYGYTF. CDR3 nucleotide sequence: TGTGCCAGCAGCGCCGGCGGAGGTACAGCCAACTATGGCTACACCTTC.

The rearrangement joins TRBV18 to TRBJ1-1; possible D gene TRBD1, 6 bases. V was trimmed by 0 bases and J by 8 bases, leaving 16 bases between them. CDR1 and CDR2 (germline): KGHSH, LQKENI. The length of the CDR3 is 15 residues. In nucleotides, the CDR3 is TGTGCCAGCTCACCACCAAGAGGTGGGGGCGGGGAAGCTTTCTTT. Residues: CASSPPRGGGGEAFF. Complete variable domain (other parts from reference TRBV18 and TRBJ1-1): NAGVMQNPRHLVRRRGQEARLRCSPMKGHSHVYWYRQLPEEGLKFMVYLQKENIIDESGMPKERFSAEFPKEGPSILRIQQVVRGDSAAYFCASSPPRGGGGEAFFGQGTRLTVV.

The chain couples TRBV30 to TRBJ1-3; no definite D call. In germline, CDR1 is GTSNPN, CDR2 SVGIG (reference sequence). This CDR3 comprises 14 residues. Trimming left V 0 bases short and J 3 bases short, with 9 bases between. In DNA, the CDR3 is TGTGCCTGGAGTGTAACGGTTTTTGGAAACACCATATATTTT. It encodes CAWSVTVFGNTIYF. Full variable domain (outside the CDR3, taken from reference TRBV30 and TRBJ1-3): SQTIHQWPATLVQPVGSPLSLECTVEGTSNPNLYWYRQAAGRGLQLLFYSVGIGQISSEVPQNLSASRPQDRQFILSSKKLLLSDSGFYLCAWSVTVFGNTIYFGEGSWLTVV.

V gene TRBV18 combines with J gene TRBJ1-4; D unresolved. CDR3 length: 13 residues. CDR1 is KGHSH and CDR2 is LQKENI in the germline V gene. Trimming removed 3 bases from V and 5 bases from J, with 7 bases in between. The DNA of the CDR3 is TGTGCCAGCTCACCCATCCCAAATGAAAAACTGTTTTTT. It is translated as CASSPIPNEKLFF.

The chain employs TRBV5-5 and TRBJ2-1; the match to TRBD2 covers 12 bases. Trimming cost V 4 bases and J 4 bases; bases outside gene matches: 9. Per germline, CDR1 SGHKS and CDR2 YYEKEE (reference sequence). The CDR3 has 17 amino acids. The CDR3 sequence: CASSQTSGGGLYNEQFF. The DNA of the CDR3 is TGTGCCAGCAGCCAGACTAGCGGGGGAGGGCTTTACAATGAGCAGTTCTTC.

This clone was observed once. This rearrangement joins TRBV29-1 to TRBJ2-5; maybe TRBD1 (5 bases). CDR1 and CDR2 from the germline V gene are SQVTM and ANQGSEA. The CDR3 has 10 residues. Deletions cut 7 bases from V and 7 bases from J, with 10 bases between. The DNA of the CDR3 is TGCAGCGCGACAGTCGGGACCCAGTACTTC. It codes for CSATVGTQYF. Drawing the rest from reference TRBV29-1 and TRBJ2-5, the complete variable domain is SAVISQKPSRDICQRGTSLTIQCQVDSQVTMMFWYRQQPGQSLTLIATANQGSEATYESGFVIDKFPISRPNLTFSTLTVSNMSPEDSSIYLCSATVGTQYFGPGTRLLVL.

The chain employs TRBV7-2 and TRBJ2-2; D unresolved. The CDR3 has 12 amino acids. CDR1 is SGHTA, CDR2 FQGNSA, per germline. V gave up 5 bases and J gave up 3 bases, with 4 bases separating them. CDR3 nucleotide sequence: TGTGCCAGCAGCCAGTACACCGGGGAGCTGTTTTTT. It encodes CASSQYTGELFF.

V usage is TRBV15 and J usage is TRBJ2-1; 12 bases match TRBD1. From germline, CDR1 is LNHNV and CDR2 YYDKDF (reference sequence). The J segment lost 7 bases and the V segment lost 1 base, leaving 8 bases of the junction unmatched. The CDR3 covers 17 residues. The CDR3 nucleotides are TGTGCCACCAGCAGAGTCCCGGGACAGGGGGCGTGGAATGAGCAGTTCTTC. Its protein is CATSRVPGQGAWNEQFF.

The chain recombines TRBV2 with TRBJ1-2; D may be TRBD1 (5 bases). Trimming took off 4 bases at V and 8 bases at J, with 14 bases between the two ends. The germline CDR1 and CDR2 sequences are SNHLY and FYNNEI. The CDR3 sequence is 13 residues long. Here the CDR3 DNA reads TGTGCCAGCAGTGGGCAGGGCCTTCGGGGCTACACCTTC. The encoded protein is CASSGQGLRGYTF.

This sequence joins TRBV2 and TRBJ2-5; TRBD2 matches at 7 bases. In germline, CDR1 is SNHLY, CDR2 FYNNEI. Losses at the gene ends were 3 bases for V and 11 bases for J; bases not matched to a gene: 12. This CDR3 is 14 amino acids long. CDR3 sequence reads: CASSEGGTASWQYF. In DNA form, the CDR3 reads TGTGCCAGCAGTGAGGGAGGGACTGCTTCGTGGCAGTACTTC.

This chain joins TRBV11-2 and TRBJ1-1; D unresolved. Germline V gene data show CDR1 as SGHAT and CDR2 as FQNNGV. V shed 5 bases and J shed 0 bases, with 10 bases lying between them. This CDR3 spans 14 amino acids. The CDR3 reads CASSPHTMNTEAFF. Here the CDR3 DNA reads TGTGCCAGCAGCCCCCACACGATGAACACTGAAGCTTTCTTT.

The gene calls are TRBV9 and TRBJ1-2; 8 bases match TRBD1. From germline, CDR1 is SGDLS and CDR2 YYNGEE. V trimming: 3 bases; J trimming: 8 bases; junction bases outside the gene matches: 21. CDR3 length: 18 amino acids. The CDR3 sequence: CASSARPESGTGSFGYTF. As DNA, the CDR3 is TGTGCCAGCAGCGCGCGCCCCGAATCCGGGACAGGTAGTTTCGGCTACACCTTC.

Here the CDR3 reads CASSTYGLAGGPGQETQYF. For the CDR3, the DNA is TGTGCCAGTAGTACCTACGGACTAGCGGGGGGGCCGGGCCAAGAGACCCAGTACTTC. The genes are TRBV19 and TRBJ2-5, with 15 bases identical to TRBD2. Germline CDR1 is LNHDA and CDR2 is SQIVND (reference sequence). The CDR3 length is 19 residues. V was clipped by 4 bases and J by 1 base; unmatched bases: 10.

The chain uses TRBV5-6 and TRBJ2-4; 7 bases align to TRBD1. Per the germline V gene, CDR1 is SGHDT and CDR2 is YYEEEE. The CDR3 has 13 residues. Germline trimming cut 4 bases from V and 10 bases from J; bases unmatched to any gene: 8. The CDR3 here is CASSLTGVGIQYF. CDR3 nucleotide sequence: TGTGCCAGCAGCCTAACAGGGGTGGGGATTCAGTACTTC.

This clone was picked up a small number of times. This chain connects TRBV6-1 to TRBJ1-1; the D is unclear. The CDR3 has 15 residues. Germline assignment: CDR1 MNHNS and CDR2 SASEGT. V gave up 2 bases and J gave up 8 bases, with 18 bases separating them. CDR3 nucleotides: TGTGCCAGCAGTGAAATCGGCCGAACTTCGGGAGAAGCTTTCTTT. It encodes CASSEIGRTSGEAFF.

This clone was counted a few times. The chain couples TRBV30 to TRBJ2-1; TRBD2 matches at 10 bases. The CDR3 is 14 amino acids. Germline CDR1 and CDR2: GTSNPN and SVGIG (reference sequence). J lost 2 bases, V lost 7 bases, and 5 bases had no gene match. Here the CDR3 reads CAFQLAGPYNEQFF. The CDR3 nucleotides are TGTGCCTTTCAACTAGCGGGGCCCTACAATGAGCAGTTCTTC.

J is TRBJ2-7 and V is TRBV6-5; the D gene is possibly TRBD2 (6 bases). V lost 8 bases, J lost 1 base, and 15 bases lay in between. The CDR3 has 14 residues. From germline, CDR1 is MNHEY and CDR2 SVGAGI. CDR3 residues: CASPTGRGSYEQYF. Here the CDR3 DNA reads TGTGCCAGCCCTACGGGGCGGGGATCCTACGAGCAGTACTTC.

The chain uses TRBV11-3 and TRBJ2-7; 15 nucleotides align to TRBD2. CDR1 is SGHNT and CDR2 is YENEEA in the germline V gene. The V and J ends lost 4 bases and 3 bases, in that order; junction bases with no gene match: 13. CDR3 length: 19 amino acids. CDR3 nucleotide sequence: TGTGCCAGCAGCTGGGGGACCGAGGGGACTAGCGGGAGGAACTACGAGCAGTACTTC. Its translation: CASSWGTEGTSGRNYEQYF.

V gene TRBV19 combines with J gene TRBJ1-3; D gene unclear. The CDR3 runs 16 residues. CDR1 and CDR2 (germline): LNHDA, SQIVND (reference sequence). Trimming cost V 8 bases and J 1 base, with 18 bases left between them. The CDR3 coding sequence is TGTGCCAGTCGGACCACCGGGGAAGGATCTGGAAACACCATATATTTT. Protein product: CASRTTGEGSGNTIYF.

The chain combines TRBV4-1 with TRBJ1-1; 7 nucleotides align to TRBD1. Germline values: CDR1 MGHRA, CDR2 YSYEKL. There are 16 residues in the CDR3. J lost 1 base, V lost 2 bases, and 7 bases had no gene match. CDR3 sequence reads: CASSQPWTGKNTEAFF. The DNA for the CDR3 is TGCGCCAGCAGCCAACCTTGGACAGGAAAGAACACTGAAGCTTTCTTT.

This chain connects TRBV19 to TRBJ2-1, with 7 bases that match TRBD2. This CDR3 contains 17 residues. V lost 3 bases and J lost 2; bases outside the gene matches: 10. Germline V CDR1 and CDR2: LNHDA, SQIVND (reference sequence). Written as DNA, the CDR3 is TGTGCCAGTAGTATCGAGATAGTAGCGGGTCCCTACAATGAGCAGTTCTTC. Translating gives CASSIEIVAGPYNEQFF.

A single count supports this clone. The chain recombines TRBV11-2 with TRBJ2-7; TRBD1 agrees at 8 bases. Looked up from germline, CDR1 is SGHAT and CDR2 is FQNNGV. The CDR3 has 14 residues. The V segment lost 5 bases and the J segment 0 bases; nucleotides outside the gene matches: 3. DNA for the CDR3: TGTGCCAGCAGCATCGGGACAGGCTCCTACGAGCAGTACTTC. Its translation: CASSIGTGSYEQYF.